This T cell receptor beta chain came from a study of cytomegalovirus exposure and HLA in healthy donors. Whole-study findings and limits: 87-base-pair reads could not separate some V segments, including TRBV6-2 and TRBV6-3. Reports credit the classifier with highly specific, highly sensitive diagnosis of cytomegalovirus status. Serostatus for CMV was the only available immune exposure information. Presence/absence analyses assumed roughly uniform sequencing depth across donors, which may not hold.

The CDR3 is made up of 17 amino acids. Trimming took 5 bases from V and 2 from J; bases not matched to a gene: 7. Germline CDR1 reads LNHNV; CDR2 reads YYDKDF (reference sequence). Concerning this clone: The antigen is not known.

In the PCR, 60 Vbeta and 13 Jbeta primers were used. Generated by immunoSEQ multiplex PCR, the TCRdb table keeps only in-frame clones and is missing some. The sample carries approximately 32,000 clones, over 90% recorded once. Sequenced material: PBMCs. The chain uses TRBV15 and TRBJ2-7; 15 nucleotides match TRBD2. This clonotype originated in a woman younger than 35 in good health and CMV-seronegative. CDR3 region: CATSSKGLAGGTYEQYF. The CDR3 DNA reads TGTGCCACCAGCTCAAAGGGACTAGCGGGAGGAACCTACGAGCAGTACTTC.